This T cell receptor beta chain stems from a study of blood T cell repertoires in COVID-19. Trimming removed 5 bases at V and 5 bases at J, with 6 bases between. Germline values: CDR1 DFQATT, CDR2 SNEGSKA (reference sequence). The CDR3 has 10 residues. Profiled with immunoSEQ multiplex PCR; TCRdb holds only in-frame clones, not every one. The sample carries 140,000 to 150,000 clones, 85% to 90% recorded once. This TCR came from a man in his sixties with active or convalescent COVID-19. The sequencing sample was made of peripheral blood. The rearrangement joins TRBV20-1 to TRBJ2-5; D is uncertain. The CDR3 DNA sequence: TGCAGTGCTCTGTTGGAGACCCAGTACTTC. Residues: CSALLETQYF.